This T cell receptor (beta chain) was recorded in a study of cytomegalovirus exposure and HLA in healthy donors. Repertoires were generated with immunoSEQ multiplex PCR, while TCRdb's copy carries only in-frame clones and drops some. Here the sample spans roughly 250,000 clones, 85% to 90% being singletons. J was trimmed by 4 bases and V by 7 bases; bases with no gene match: 10. The CDR3 covers 15 residues. CDR1 and CDR2 from the germline V gene are SGHTS and YDEGEE. Donors were drawn from the approximately 110-subject validation cohort, separate from the 666-subject first cohort. The clonotype comes from a woman under 30 in good health and CMV-seronegative. Source material: PBMCs. This chain connects TRBV5-8 to TRBJ1-5, with 8 positions matching TRBD1. This CDR3 reads CASADRADPNQPQHF. The CDR3 bases are TGTGCCAGCGCGGACAGGGCCGACCCGAATCAGCCCCAGCATTTT.